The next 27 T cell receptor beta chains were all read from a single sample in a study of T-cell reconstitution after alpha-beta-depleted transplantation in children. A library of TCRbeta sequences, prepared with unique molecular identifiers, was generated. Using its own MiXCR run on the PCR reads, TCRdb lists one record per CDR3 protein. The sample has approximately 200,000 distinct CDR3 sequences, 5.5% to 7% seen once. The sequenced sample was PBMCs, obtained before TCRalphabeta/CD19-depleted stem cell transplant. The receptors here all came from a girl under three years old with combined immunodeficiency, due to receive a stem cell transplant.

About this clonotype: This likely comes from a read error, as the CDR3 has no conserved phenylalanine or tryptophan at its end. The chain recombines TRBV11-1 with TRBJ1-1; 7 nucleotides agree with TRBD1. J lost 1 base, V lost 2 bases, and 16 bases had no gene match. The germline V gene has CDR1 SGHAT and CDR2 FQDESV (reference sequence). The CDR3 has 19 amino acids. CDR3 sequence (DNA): TGTGCCAGCAGCTTACCTAGGGGGGGGGACAGATTACCGAACACTGAAGCTTTCTGT. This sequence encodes CASSLPRGGDRLPNTEAFC.

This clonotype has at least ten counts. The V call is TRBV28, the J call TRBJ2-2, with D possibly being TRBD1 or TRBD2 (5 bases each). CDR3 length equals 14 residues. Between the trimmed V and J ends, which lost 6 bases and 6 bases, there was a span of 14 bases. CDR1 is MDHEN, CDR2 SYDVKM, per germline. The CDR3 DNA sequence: TGTGCCAGCAGCTCTAGACCGGGGCCCGGGGAGCTGTTTTTT. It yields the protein CASSSRPGPGELFF.

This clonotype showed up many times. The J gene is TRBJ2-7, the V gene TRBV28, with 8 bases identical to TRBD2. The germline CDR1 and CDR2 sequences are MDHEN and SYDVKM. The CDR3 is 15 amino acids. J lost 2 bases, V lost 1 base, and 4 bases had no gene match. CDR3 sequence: CASSLLSGSPYEQYF. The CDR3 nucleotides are TGTGCCAGCAGTTTATTGAGCGGGAGCCCCTACGAGCAGTACTTC.

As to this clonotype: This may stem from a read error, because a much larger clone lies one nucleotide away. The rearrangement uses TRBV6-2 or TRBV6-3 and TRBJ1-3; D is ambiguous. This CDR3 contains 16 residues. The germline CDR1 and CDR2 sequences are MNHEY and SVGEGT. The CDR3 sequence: CVSSYSRLTSGNTIYF. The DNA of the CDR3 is TGTGTCAGCAGTTACTCGAGATTGACGTCTGGAAACACCATATATTTT.

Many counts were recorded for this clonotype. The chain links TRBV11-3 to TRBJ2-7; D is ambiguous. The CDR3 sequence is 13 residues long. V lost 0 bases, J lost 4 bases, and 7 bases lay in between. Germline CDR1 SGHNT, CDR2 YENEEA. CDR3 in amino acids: CASSLDWQYEQYF. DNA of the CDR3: TGTGCCAGCAGCTTAGATTGGCAATACGAGCAGTACTTC.

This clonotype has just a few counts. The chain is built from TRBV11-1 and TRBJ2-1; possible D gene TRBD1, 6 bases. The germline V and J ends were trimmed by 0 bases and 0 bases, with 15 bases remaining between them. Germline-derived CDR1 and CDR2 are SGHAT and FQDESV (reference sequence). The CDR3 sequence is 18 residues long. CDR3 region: CASSLAFTTGFSYNEQFF. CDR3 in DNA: TGTGCCAGCAGCTTAGCGTTTACGACAGGTTTCTCCTACAATGAGCAGTTCTTC. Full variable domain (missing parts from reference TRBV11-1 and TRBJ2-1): EAEVAQSPRYKITEKSQAVAFWCDPISGHATLYWYRQILGQGPELLVQFQDESVVDDSQLPKDRFSAERLKGVDSTLKIQPAELGDSAMYLCASSLAFTTGFSYNEQFFGPGTRLTVL.

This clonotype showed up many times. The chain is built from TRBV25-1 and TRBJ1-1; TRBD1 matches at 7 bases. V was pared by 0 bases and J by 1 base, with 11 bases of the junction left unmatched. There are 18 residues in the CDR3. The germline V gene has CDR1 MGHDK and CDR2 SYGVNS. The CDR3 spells CASSEYPRTGDKNTEAFF. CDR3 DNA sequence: TGTGCCAGCAGTGAATATCCCCGGACAGGCGATAAGAACACTGAAGCTTTCTTT.

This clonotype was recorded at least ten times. Written as DNA, the CDR3 is TGTGCCAGCAGTCGAGGAGTTACTTCCTACGAGCAGTACTTC. Its translation: CASSRGVTSYEQYF. V usage is TRBV28 and J usage is TRBJ2-7; D remains unclear. Germline CDR1 reads MDHEN; CDR2 reads SYDVKM. The germline V and J ends were trimmed by 5 bases and 1 base, with 12 bases remaining between them. CDR3 length: 14 amino acids.

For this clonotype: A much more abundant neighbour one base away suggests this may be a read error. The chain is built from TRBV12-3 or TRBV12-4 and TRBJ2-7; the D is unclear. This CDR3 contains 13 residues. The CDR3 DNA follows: TGTGCCACCAGTCATTCGACGGTGTACGAGCAGTACTTC. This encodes CATSHSTVYEQYF.

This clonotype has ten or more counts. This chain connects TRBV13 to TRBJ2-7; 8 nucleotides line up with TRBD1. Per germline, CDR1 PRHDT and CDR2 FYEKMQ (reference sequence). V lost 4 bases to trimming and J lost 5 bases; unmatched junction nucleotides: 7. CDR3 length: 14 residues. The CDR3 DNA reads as TGTGCCAGCAGCTGGGGGACAGGTCGTCACGAGCAGTACTTC. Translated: CASSWGTGRHEQYF.

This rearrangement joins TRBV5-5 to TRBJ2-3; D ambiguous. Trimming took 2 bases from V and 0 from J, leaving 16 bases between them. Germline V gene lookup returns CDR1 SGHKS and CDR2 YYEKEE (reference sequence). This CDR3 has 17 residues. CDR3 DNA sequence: TGTGCCAGCAGCTTTTGGAGTCCTCTCATTAGCACAGATACGCAGTATTTT. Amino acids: CASSFWSPLISTDTQYF.

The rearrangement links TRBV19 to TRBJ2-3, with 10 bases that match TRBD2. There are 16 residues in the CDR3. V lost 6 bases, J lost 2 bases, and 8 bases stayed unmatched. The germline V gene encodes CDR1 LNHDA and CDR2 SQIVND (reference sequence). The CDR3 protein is CASRRSGGGNTDTQYF. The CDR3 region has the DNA TGTGCCAGTAGGCGAAGCGGGGGGGGAAACACAGATACGCAGTATTTT.

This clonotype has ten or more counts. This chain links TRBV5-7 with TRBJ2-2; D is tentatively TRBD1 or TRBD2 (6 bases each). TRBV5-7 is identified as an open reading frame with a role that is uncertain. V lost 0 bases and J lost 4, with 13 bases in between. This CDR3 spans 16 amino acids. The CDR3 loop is CASSLARGPGTGELFF. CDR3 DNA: TGTGCCAGCAGCTTGGCTCGGGGGCCGGGCACCGGGGAGCTGTTTTTT.

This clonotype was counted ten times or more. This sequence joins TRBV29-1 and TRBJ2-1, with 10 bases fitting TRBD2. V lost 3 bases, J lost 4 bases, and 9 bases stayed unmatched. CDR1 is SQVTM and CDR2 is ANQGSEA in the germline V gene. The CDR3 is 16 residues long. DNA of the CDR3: TGCAGCGTTGAGGGTTTAGCGGGAGGATTGTACAATGAGCAGTTCTTC. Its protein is CSVEGLAGGLYNEQFF.

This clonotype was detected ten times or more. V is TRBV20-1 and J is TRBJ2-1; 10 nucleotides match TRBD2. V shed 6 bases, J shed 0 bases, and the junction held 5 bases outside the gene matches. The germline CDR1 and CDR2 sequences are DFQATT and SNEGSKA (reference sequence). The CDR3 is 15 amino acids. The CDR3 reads CSADLAGDSYNEQFF. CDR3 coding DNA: TGCAGTGCAGACCTAGCGGGAGACTCCTACAATGAGCAGTTCTTC.

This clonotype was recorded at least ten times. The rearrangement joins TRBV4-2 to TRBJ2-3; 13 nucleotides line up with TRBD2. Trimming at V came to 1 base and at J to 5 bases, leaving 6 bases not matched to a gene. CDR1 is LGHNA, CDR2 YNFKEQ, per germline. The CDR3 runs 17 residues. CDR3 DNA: TGTGCCAGCAGCCAAGGACTAGCGGGGGGAATGGGAGATACGCAGTATTTT. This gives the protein CASSQGLAGGMGDTQYF.

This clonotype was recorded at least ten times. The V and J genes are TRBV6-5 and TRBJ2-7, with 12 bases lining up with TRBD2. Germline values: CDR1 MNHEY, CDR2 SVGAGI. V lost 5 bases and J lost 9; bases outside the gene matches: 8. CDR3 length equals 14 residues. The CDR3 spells CASSLLAGGAGQYF. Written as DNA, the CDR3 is TGTGCCAGCAGTCTACTAGCGGGAGGTGCAGGGCAGTACTTC.

CDR3 DNA sequence: TGTGCCATGGGCCAACTAGCGGTATCCTACGAGCAGTACTTC. Its translation is CAMGQLAVSYEQYF. The J gene is TRBJ2-7, the V gene TRBV5-2; TRBD2 was called by the table and not checked on the DNA. TRBV5-2 is a pseudogene segment. The CDR3 is 14 residues long.

CDR3 nucleotide sequence: TGCAGTGCTAGAGAGTTCCTAAGGGCCAATGAGCAGTTCTTC. Its protein is CSAREFLRANEQFF. The genes are TRBV20-1 and TRBJ2-1; D is ambiguous. CDR3 length: 14 amino acids. V lost 0 bases and J lost 6, with 12 bases in between. Looked up from germline, CDR1 is DFQATT and CDR2 is SNEGSKA (reference sequence).

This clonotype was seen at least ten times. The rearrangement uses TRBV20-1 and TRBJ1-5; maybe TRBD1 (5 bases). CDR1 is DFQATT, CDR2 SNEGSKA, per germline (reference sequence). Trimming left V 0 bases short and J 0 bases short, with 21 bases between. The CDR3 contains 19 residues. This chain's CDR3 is CSARDLDTGGAYSNQPQHF. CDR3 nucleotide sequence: TGCAGTGCTAGAGATCTTGACACAGGAGGGGCTTATAGCAATCAGCCCCAGCATTTT.

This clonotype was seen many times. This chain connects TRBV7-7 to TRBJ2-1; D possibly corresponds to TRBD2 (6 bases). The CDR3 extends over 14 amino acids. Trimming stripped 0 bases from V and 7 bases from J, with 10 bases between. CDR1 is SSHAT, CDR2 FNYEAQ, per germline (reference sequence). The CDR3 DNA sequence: TGTGCCAGCAGCTTAGCGGGGGGTAAAAATGAGCAGTTCTTC. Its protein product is CASSLAGGKNEQFF.

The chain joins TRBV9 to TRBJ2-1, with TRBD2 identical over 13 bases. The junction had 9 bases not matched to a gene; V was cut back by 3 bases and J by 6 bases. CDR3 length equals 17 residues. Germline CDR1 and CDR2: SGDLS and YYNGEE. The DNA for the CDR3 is TGTGCCAGCAGCGGCTGGACTAGCGGGAGACCAGTCAATGAGCAGTTCTTC. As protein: CASSGWTSGRPVNEQFF. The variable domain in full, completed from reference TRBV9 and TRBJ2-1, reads DSGVTQTPKHLITATGQRVTLRCSPRSGDLSVYWYQQSLDQGLQFLIQYYNGEERAKGNILERFSAQQFPDLHSELNLSSLELGDSALYFCASSGWTSGRPVNEQFFGPGTRLTVL.

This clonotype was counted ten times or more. Written as DNA, the CDR3 is TGTGCCAGCAGTTTTGGTGATTACAGCTCCTACGAGCAGTACTTC. Encoded protein: CASSFGDYSSYEQYF. The genes are TRBV28 and TRBJ2-7; D gene unclear. Germline CDR1 reads MDHEN; CDR2 reads SYDVKM. The CDR3 runs 15 residues. Trimming removed 3 bases from V and 0 bases from J, with 12 bases in between.

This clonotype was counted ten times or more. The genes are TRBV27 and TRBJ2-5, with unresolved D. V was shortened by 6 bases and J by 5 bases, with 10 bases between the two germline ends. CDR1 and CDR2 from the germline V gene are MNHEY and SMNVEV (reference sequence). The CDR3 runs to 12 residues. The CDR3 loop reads CASSSLWETQYF. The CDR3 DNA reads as TGTGCCAGCAGCTCCCTCTGGGAGACCCAGTACTTC.

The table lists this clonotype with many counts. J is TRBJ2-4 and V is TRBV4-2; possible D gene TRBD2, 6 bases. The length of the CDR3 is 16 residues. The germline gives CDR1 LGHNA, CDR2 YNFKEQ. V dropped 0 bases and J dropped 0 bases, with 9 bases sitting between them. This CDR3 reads CASSQEGGLAKNIQYF. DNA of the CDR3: TGTGCCAGCAGCCAAGAGGGGGGACTAGCCAAAAACATTCAGTACTTC.

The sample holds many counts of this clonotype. In DNA form, the CDR3 reads TGCGCCAGCAGTCCTGGGACAGGGAGTCCCTACGAGCAGTACTTC. Protein product: CASSPGTGSPYEQYF. V is TRBV5-1 and J is TRBJ2-7; TRBD1 aligns across 9 bases. The CDR3 has 15 amino acids. Germline values: CDR1 SGHRS, CDR2 YFSETQ. Trimming at V came to 5 bases and at J to 2 bases, leaving 8 bases not matched to a gene.

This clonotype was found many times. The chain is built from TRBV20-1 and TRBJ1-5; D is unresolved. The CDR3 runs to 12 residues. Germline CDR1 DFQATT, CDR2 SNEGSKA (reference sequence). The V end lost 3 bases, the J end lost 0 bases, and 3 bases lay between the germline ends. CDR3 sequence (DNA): TGCAGTGCTAGGGGTAGCAATCAGCCCCAGCATTTT. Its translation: CSARGSNQPQHF.